The 23 T cell receptor beta chains reported below all come from one sample, sequenced in a study of beta chain features in type 1 diabetes. Whole-study findings and limits: There was a moderate but significant shortening of TCRB CDR3s in all four CD4+ subsets of Type 1 diabetes patients.

These receptors have no known antigen. The isolated RNA, all of it, was reverse transcribed, so expressed TCRB transcripts were what got sequenced. This table comes from immunoSEQ multiplex PCR, and its TCRdb copy is limited to in-frame clones, with some not included. Of approximately 170,000 clones listed, around 8% were seen once; the top ten hold roughly 0.97%. Material: central memory CD4+ T cells from blood. The receptors stem from a woman aged 35 to 49 with type 1 diabetes.

The chain links TRBV28 to TRBJ1-3; TRBD1 matches at 7 bases. From germline, CDR1 is MDHEN and CDR2 SYDVKM. V dropped 3 bases and J dropped 0; count of bases not matched to a gene: 8. This CDR3 has 17 residues. The CDR3 DNA reads TGTGCCAGCAGTTTTGTGCAGGGGGGTTTCTCTGGAAACACCATATATTTT. Protein product: CASSFVQGGFSGNTIYF. The whole variable domain, remainder taken from reference TRBV28 and TRBJ1-3, is DVKVTQSSRYLVKRTGEKVFLECVQDMDHENMFWYRQDPGLGLRLIYFSYDVKMKEKGDIPEGYSVSREKKERFSLILESASTNQTSMYLCASSFVQGGFSGNTIYFGEGSWLTVV.

The chain is built from TRBV7-2 and TRBJ2-5, with 9 positions matching TRBD2. The junction had 8 bases not matched to a gene; V was cut back by 5 bases and J by 7 bases. There are 14 residues in the CDR3. CDR1 is SGHTA, CDR2 FQGNSA, per germline. CDR3: CASSRGGDPGTQYF. Here the CDR3 DNA reads TGTGCCAGCAGCCGCGGGGGGGACCCGGGGACCCAGTACTTC. Full variable domain (rest looked up from reference TRBV7-2 and TRBJ2-5): GAGVSQSPSNKVTEKGKDVELRCDPISGHTALYWYRQSLGQGLEFLIYFQGNSAPDKSGLPSDRFSAERTGGSVSTLTIQRTQQEDSAVYLCASSRGGDPGTQYFGPGTRLLVL.

This clone was seen ten or more times. The CDR3: CASSFLGGPDTEAFF. CDR3 coding DNA: TGCGCCAGCAGCTTCCTGGGGGGGCCGGACACTGAAGCTTTCTTT. V and J are TRBV5-1 and TRBJ1-1, with D maybe TRBD1 (6 bases). This CDR3 is built from 15 residues. CDR1 SGHRS and CDR2 YFSETQ come from the germline V gene. V shed 2 bases and J shed 3 bases, with 14 bases lying between them. The whole variable domain, remainder taken from reference TRBV5-1 and TRBJ1-1, is KAGVTQTPRYLIKTRGQQVTLSCSPISGHRSVSWYQQTPGQGLQFLFEYFSETQRNKGNFPGRFSGRQFSNSRSEMNVSTLELGDSALYLCASSFLGGPDTEAFFGQGTRLTVV.

The V and J genes are TRBV7-2 and TRBJ1-5; 8 bases are a match to TRBD1. With 4 bases clipped from V and 7 bases from J, the junction kept 15 bases outside the gene matches. Germline V gene lookup returns CDR1 SGHTA and CDR2 FQGNSA. This CDR3 contains 17 residues. The CDR3 DNA is TGTGCCAGCAGCTCTTCCAACCGACAGGGGCCCGGACAGCCCCAGCATTTT. It specifies CASSSSNRQGPGQPQHF.

J is TRBJ2-1 and V is TRBV5-4; D is perhaps TRBD2 (5 bases). The ends were cut back, 3 bases at V and 7 bases at J, with 14 bases in the middle. From germline, CDR1 is SGHNT and CDR2 YYREEE (reference sequence). This CDR3 has 14 residues. The CDR3: CASSYRARGNEQFF. The CDR3 coding sequence is TGTGCCAGCAGCTACCGGGCGAGAGGGAATGAGCAGTTCTTC.

The chain uses TRBV15 and TRBJ1-5; no definite D call. Germline assignment: CDR1 LNHNV and CDR2 YYDKDF (reference sequence). The CDR3 contains 18 residues. With 0 bases removed from V and 1 base from J, the gap between germline ends came to 16 bases. CDR3 in DNA: TGTGCCACCAGCAGAGATACCGGGGAGGCTTCGAGCAATCAGCCCCAGCATTTT. Residues: CATSRDTGEASSNQPQHF.

The chain recombines TRBV7-9 with TRBJ1-2; D is uncertain. Germline CDR1 and CDR2: SEHNR and FQNEAQ (reference sequence). This CDR3 has 16 residues. V lost 1 base to trimming and J lost 8 bases, with 20 bases between them. CDR3 nucleotides: TGTGCCAGCAGCTTAGATCGAGGAGAGGCCCGCCGGGGCTACACCTTC. It encodes CASSLDRGEARRGYTF.

There are a few counts of this clone. The J gene is TRBJ1-1, the V gene TRBV28; 8 bases line up with TRBD1. CDR3 length: 16 amino acids. V was pared by 7 bases and J by 4 bases, with 14 bases of the junction left unmatched. Per germline, CDR1 MDHEN and CDR2 SYDVKM. The CDR3 region is CASTEYFGQGRTEAFF. CDR3 in DNA: TGTGCCAGCACCGAGTACTTCGGACAGGGACGCACTGAAGCTTTCTTT.

This sequence joins TRBV19 and TRBJ1-1, with a tentative D call TRBD1 (6 bases). Germline lookup yields CDR1 LNHDA and CDR2 SQIVND (reference sequence). The CDR3 has 13 amino acids. V was pared by 5 bases and J by 3 bases, with 10 bases between. The CDR3 sequence: CASSLNRDTEAFF. In nucleotides, the CDR3 is TGTGCCAGTAGTCTAAACAGGGACACTGAAGCTTTCTTT.

This clone was observed a handful of times. The chain joins TRBV7-7 to TRBJ2-5, with 12 bases aligning to TRBD2. The J segment lost 4 bases and the V segment lost 3 bases, leaving 9 bases of the junction unmatched. Germline CDR1 is SSHAT and CDR2 is FNYEAQ (reference sequence). This CDR3 region has 17 residues. CDR3 nucleotide sequence: TGTGCCAGCAGCTTCGGAGCTAGCGGGAGGGGGGGAGAGACCCAGTACTTC. It translates to CASSFGASGRGGETQYF.

This clone was picked up a small number of times. The rearrangement joins TRBV7-9 to TRBJ2-5; 9 bases line up with TRBD1. The CDR3 is 15 residues long. CDR1 is SEHNR and CDR2 is FQNEAQ in the germline V gene (reference sequence). Losses at the gene ends were 8 bases for V and 4 bases for J; bases not matched to a gene: 11. CDR3 loop: CASSGTGGKGETQYF. Here the CDR3 DNA reads TGTGCCAGCTCGGGAACAGGGGGCAAAGGAGAGACCCAGTACTTC.

This clone has a handful of counts. This chain connects TRBV5-1 to TRBJ1-1; 7 positions agree with TRBD1. J lost 11 bases, V lost 3 bases, and 19 bases had no gene match. Germline values: CDR1 SGHRS, CDR2 YFSETQ. CDR3 length: 16 residues. CDR3 nucleotide sequence: TGCGCCAGCAGCTGGTCTGGTCCGGGACAGCAGGGGTGGGCTTTCTTT. Its protein is CASSWSGPGQQGWAFF.

The V call is TRBV5-1, the J call TRBJ1-4; possible D gene TRBD1, 5 bases. Germline loops: CDR1 SGHRS, CDR2 YFSETQ. The CDR3 sequence is 15 residues long. V dropped 0 bases and J dropped 0 bases, with 6 bases sitting between them. Here the CDR3 reads CASSLDRPTNEKLFF. The CDR3 DNA reads as TGCGCCAGCAGCTTGGACAGGCCAACTAATGAAAAACTGTTTTTT.

This clone was counted only a few times. CDR3 in amino acids: CASSYGQGGYGYTF. The CDR3 DNA sequence: TGTGCCAGCAGTTACGGGCAGGGAGGCTATGGCTACACCTTC. The chain recombines TRBV6-6 with TRBJ1-2; D may be TRBD1 (5 bases). Germline V gives CDR1 MNHNY, CDR2 SVGAGI (reference sequence). The CDR3 runs 14 residues. Trimming stripped 2 bases from V and 4 bases from J, with 11 bases between.

The rearrangement joins TRBV4-2 to TRBJ2-1; D is possibly TRBD2 (6 bases). Germline loops: CDR1 LGHNA, CDR2 YNFKEQ. The CDR3 runs 15 residues. V was trimmed by 5 bases and J by 6 bases, leaving 17 bases between them. The CDR3 sequence: CASSLSLATFNEQFF. The CDR3 nucleotides are TGTGCCAGCAGCTTGTCTCTAGCGACCTTCAATGAGCAGTTCTTC.

The genes are TRBV2 and TRBJ2-2; 12 nucleotides match TRBD2. The J segment lost 5 bases and the V segment lost 3 bases, leaving 7 bases of the junction unmatched. The germline V gene encodes CDR1 SNHLY and CDR2 FYNNEI. CDR3 length: 17 amino acids. The CDR3 loop reads CASSDLGTSGGTGELFF. Written as DNA, the CDR3 is TGTGCCAGCAGTGACTTGGGAACTAGCGGGGGGACCGGGGAGCTGTTTTTT.

This clone was seen a few times. This sequence joins TRBV30 and TRBJ2-3, with a possible D match to TRBD1 (6 bases). Germline-derived CDR1 and CDR2 are GTSNPN and SVGIG (reference sequence). V lost 3 bases, J lost 0 bases, and 16 bases lay in between. The CDR3 totals 16 residues. The CDR3 loop reads CAWREQGRASTDTQYF. DNA of the CDR3: TGTGCCTGGAGGGAACAGGGCAGGGCCAGCACAGATACGCAGTATTTT. Full variable domain (missing parts from reference TRBV30 and TRBJ2-3): SQTIHQWPATLVQPVGSPLSLECTVEGTSNPNLYWYRQAAGRGLQLLFYSVGIGQISSEVPQNLSASRPQDRQFILSSKKLLLSDSGFYLCAWREQGRASTDTQYFGPGTRLTVL.

There are a few counts of this clone. V is TRBV9 and J is TRBJ1-1, with a weak D call TRBD1 (5 bases). CDR1 is SGDLS, CDR2 YYNGEE, per germline. The V end was cut by 0 bases, the J end by 4 bases, with 13 bases between. CDR3 length: 15 amino acids. In DNA form, the CDR3 reads TGTGCCAGCAGCGTAGGCGGGGGGTCTAGCACTGAAGCTTTCTTT. This translates into CASSVGGGSSTEAFF.

V usage is TRBV7-2 and J usage is TRBJ2-6, with a possible D match to TRBD1 (6 bases). With 7 bases removed from V and 0 bases from J, the gap between germline ends came to 10 bases. The germline V gene encodes CDR1 SGHTA and CDR2 FQGNSA. CDR3 length: 15 amino acids. This chain's CDR3 is CASTGQSSGANVLTF. Written as DNA, the CDR3 is TGTGCCAGCACAGGACAGAGCTCTGGGGCCAACGTCCTGACTTTC.

This clone turned up a few times. Here the CDR3 reads CASSARDWGGEQYF. CDR3 in DNA: TGTGCCAGCAGCGCCCGGGACTGGGGAGGGGAGCAGTACTTC. The V call is TRBV9, the J call TRBJ2-7, with 7 bases fitting TRBD2. The CDR3 totals 14 residues. The germline V gene has CDR1 SGDLS and CDR2 YYNGEE. With V trimmed by 3 bases and J by 7 bases, 10 bases remained unmatched.

The J gene is TRBJ2-3, the V gene TRBV30, with D possibly TRBD1 on 5 matching bases. Germline loops: CDR1 GTSNPN, CDR2 SVGIG (reference sequence). Trimming pared 2 bases from V and 5 bases from J, leaving 8 bases between. The CDR3 runs 12 residues. The CDR3 protein is CAWSKGLDTQYF. The CDR3 nucleotides are TGTGCCTGGAGTAAGGGGTTAGATACGCAGTATTTT.

This clone was recorded a few times. Here the CDR3 reads CASSGGLTNIYGYTF. The CDR3 DNA sequence: TGTGCCAGCAGCGGAGGCTTGACAAACATTTATGGCTACACCTTC. This rearrangement joins TRBV7-8 to TRBJ1-2; D ambiguous. Between the trimmed V and J ends, which lost 5 bases and 5 bases, there was a span of 18 bases. The CDR3 runs 15 residues. Germline CDR1 reads SGHVS; CDR2 reads FQNEAQ.

The rearrangement joins TRBV27 to TRBJ2-6, with TRBD1 as a possible D gene (6 bases). The CDR3 runs 16 residues. V was pared by 4 bases and J by 0 bases, with 10 bases between. CDR1 and CDR2 from the germline V gene are MNHEY and SMNVEV (reference sequence). In DNA form, the CDR3 reads TGTGCCAGCAGTTCCCGGACAGTCTCTGGGGCCAACGTCCTGACTTTC. This gives the protein CASSSRTVSGANVLTF. The full variable domain, completed using reference TRBV27 and TRBJ2-6, is EAQVTQNPRYLITVTGKKLTVTCSQNMNHEYMSWYRQDPGLGLRQIYYSMNVEVTDKGDVPEGYKVSRKEKRNFPLILESPSPNQTSLYFCASSSRTVSGANVLTFGAGSRLTVL.